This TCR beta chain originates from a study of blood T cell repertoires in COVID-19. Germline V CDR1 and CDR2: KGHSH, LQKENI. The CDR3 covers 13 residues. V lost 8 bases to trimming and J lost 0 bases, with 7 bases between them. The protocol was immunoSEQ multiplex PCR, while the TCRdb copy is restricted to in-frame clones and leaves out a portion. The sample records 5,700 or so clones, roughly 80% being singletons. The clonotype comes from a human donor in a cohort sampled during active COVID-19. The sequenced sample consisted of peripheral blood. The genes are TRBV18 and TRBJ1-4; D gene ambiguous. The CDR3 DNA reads TGTGCCAGCCAAACAGCAACTAATGAAAAACTGTTTTTT. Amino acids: CASQTATNEKLFF.